The 24 T cell receptor beta chains reported below all come from one sample, sequenced in a study of tumor-infiltrating lymphocytes in primary liver carcinoma. Co-extracted RNA and DNA came from around 18-30 mg of unsorted bulk tissue. With roughly 0.5 ug total RNA as template and a constant-region primer, TCR beta cDNA was made. A slightly modified ARM-PCR protocol with three nested multiplex PCR rounds produced these TCR beta libraries. TRBV1-TRBV30 forward primers and a C-beta reverse primer were used in the first two PCR rounds, which each ran for nine to ten cycles. TCRdb processed the multiplex PCR reads anew with MiXCR; each CDR3 protein has one entry. The sample holds approximately 110,000 distinct CDR3 sequences, approximately 70% seen once. Sequenced material: liver tumor tissue from sampling region 1. The subset: tumor region T1, superior pole. Receptors originate from a woman aged 55-69 years with primary liver carcinoma and hepatitis B virus infection.

This clonotype showed up many times. The rearrangement joins TRBV11-2 to TRBJ2-4; 9 bases are a match to TRBD2. CDR3 length: 16 amino acids. V dropped 2 bases and J dropped 8; count of bases not matched to a gene: 10. The germline gives CDR1 SGHAT, CDR2 FQNNGV. CDR3 DNA sequence: TGTGCCAGCAGCTTACGGCGGGAGGGCCGAAACCACATTCAGTACTTC. It encodes CASSLRREGRNHIQYF. Full variable domain (rest looked up from reference TRBV11-2 and TRBJ2-4): EAGVAQSPRYKIIEKRQSVAFWCNPISGHATLYWYQQILGQGPKLLIQFQNNGVVDDSQLPKDRFSAERLKGVDSTLKIQPAKLEDSAVYLCASSLRREGRNHIQYFGAGTRLSVL.

In the case of this clonotype: This could be a read error, since a much larger clone is one nucleotide away. This chain connects TRBV4-1 to TRBJ2-4; TRBD1 matches 8 bases. This CDR3 spans 15 amino acids. The V gene end was trimmed by 3 bases and the J gene end by 7 bases; junction bases not matched to a gene: 8. The germline V gene encodes CDR1 MGHRA and CDR2 YSYEKL. Written as DNA, the CDR3 is TGCGCCAGCAGCCATCGGACAGGGCCCTCTAACATTCAGTACTTC. This encodes CASSHRTGPSNIQYF.

Remarks on this clonotype: It may be a read error: a sequence one base away is much more abundant. The CDR3 sequence: CASSQGELAGGETHYF. CDR3 DNA sequence: TGCGCCAGCAGCCAAGGGGAACTAGCGGGAGGGGAGACCCACTACTTC. This chain joins TRBV4-1 and TRBJ2-5; 13 nucleotides align to TRBD2. The germline CDR1 and CDR2 sequences are MGHRA and YSYEKL. The CDR3 loop spans 16 amino acids.

The table lists this clonotype with many counts. The chain joins TRBV6-5 to TRBJ2-1, with TRBD2 matching over 9 bases. Trimming cost V 7 bases and J 7 bases; bases outside gene matches: 8. The CDR3 totals 14 residues. Germline CDR1 and CDR2: MNHEY and SVGAGI. The CDR3 DNA sequence: TGTGCCAGCACGATGGGTCTAGCGGGGAATGAGCAGTTCTTC. Protein: CASTMGLAGNEQFF.

In regard to this clonotype: It may be a read error: a sequence one base away is much more abundant. The V call is TRBV29-1, the J call TRBJ2-5, with D hard to call. Trimming pared 3 bases from V and 5 bases from J, leaving 10 bases between. This CDR3 is built from 12 residues. Germline V gene lookup returns CDR1 SQVTM and CDR2 ANQGSEA. As DNA, the CDR3 is TGCAGCGTTGAGTCTGGCTCTGAGACCCAGTACTTC. Translation gives CSVESGSETQYF.

A remark on this clonotype: A clone one base away is much larger, so this may be a read error. The chain joins TRBV7-9 to TRBJ2-1; 9 bases align to TRBD1. The germline V gene has CDR1 SEHNR and CDR2 FQNEAQ (reference sequence). This CDR3 is built from 17 residues. In DNA form, the CDR3 reads TGTGCCAGCAGCGCCCCTGGAACAGGGGGCTTCTACTATGAGCAGTTCTTC. Translating gives CASSAPGTGGFYYEQFF.

On this clonotype: This could be a read error, since a much larger clone is one nucleotide away. V usage is TRBV6-2 or TRBV6-3 and J usage is TRBJ1-5; D remains unclear. The CDR3 is 14 residues long. CDR1 and CDR2 from the germline V gene are MNHEY and SVGEGT. Trimming removed 9 bases from V and 7 bases from J, with 19 bases in between. The DNA of the CDR3 is TGTGCCAGGAGCCCCTCCGGGCTACGGCAGCCCCAGCATTTT. Translating gives CARSPSGLRQPQHF.

CDR3 residues: CVNSFTAGRDNQPQHF. The DNA of the CDR3 is TGTGTCAACAGCTTCACGGCGGGACGGGACAATCAGCCCCAGCATTTT. The chain employs TRBV5-5 and TRBJ1-5, with D possibly being TRBD1 (5 bases). From germline, CDR1 is SGHKS and CDR2 YYEKEE (reference sequence). CDR3 size: 16 residues.

This clonotype was detected many times. This sequence joins TRBV14 and TRBJ2-3; tentatively, D is TRBD1 or TRBD2 (5 bases each). Germline CDR1 is SGHDN and CDR2 is FVKESK. This CDR3 spans 15 amino acids. The V and J ends lost 0 bases and 3 bases respectively, with 10 bases between them. The CDR3 nucleotides are TGTGCCAGCAGCCAAGAATGGGGGAGAACAGATACGCAGTATTTT. It specifies CASSQEWGRTDTQYF.

For this clonotype: This may be a read error: a much more frequent sequence differs by one nucleotide. The CDR3 end shows no conserved phenylalanine or tryptophan, and so a read error is likely. The chain employs TRBV12-3 or TRBV12-4 and TRBJ2-6; D is unclear. There are 15 residues in the CDR3. V lost 3 bases and J 1 base, leaving 7 bases between the germline ends. This CDR3 reads CASSFSLSGANVLTL. The CDR3, as DNA: TGTGCCAGCAGTTTCTCGCTTTCTGGGGCCAACGTCCTGACTTTA.

Of note for this clonotype: Just one base apart from a much larger clone, this may be a read error. The gene calls are TRBV12-3 or TRBV12-4 and TRBJ2-2; weak D call: TRBD1 (6 bases). This CDR3 contains 14 residues. The CDR3 protein is CASSRQENTGELLF. CDR3 bases: TGTGCCAGCAGTCGACAGGAGAACACCGGGGAGCTGCTTTTT.

V is TRBV28 and J is TRBJ2-1; 7 positions match TRBD1. Germline V gene data show CDR1 as MDHEN and CDR2 as SYDVKM. Losses at the gene ends were 5 bases for V and 8 bases for J; bases not matched to a gene: 9. There are 14 residues in the CDR3. The CDR3 is CASSTRQGGYEQFF. The CDR3 nucleotides read TGTGCCAGCAGTACCCGACAGGGCGGGTATGAGCAGTTCTTC.

This clonotype was counted at least ten times. The chain recombines TRBV6-5 with TRBJ2-7; 8 bases map to TRBD1. CDR3 length: 14 amino acids. Looked up from germline, CDR1 is MNHEY and CDR2 is SVGAGI. V shed 5 bases, J shed 2 bases, and the junction held 5 bases outside the gene matches. The CDR3 spells CASSKTGVTYEQYF. As DNA, the CDR3 is TGTGCCAGCAGTAAGACAGGGGTAACCTACGAGCAGTACTTC.

Remarks on this clonotype: The junction does not match germline at one end; this may be a read error. In nucleotides, the CDR3 is TGTGACAGCAACTGGGGCGGGACGAGGGCCTACGAGCAGTACTTC. Amino acid sequence: CDSNWGGTRAYEQYF. The chain uses TRBV11-1 and TRBJ2-7, with a weak D call TRBD2 (6 bases). The germline gives CDR1 SGHAT, CDR2 FQDESV (reference sequence). The CDR3 covers 15 residues.

This clonotype is a singleton in its sample. Since the CDR3 does not end with the conserved phenylalanine or tryptophan, this likely comes from a read error. The DNA is omitted, as the CDR3 cannot be located on it reliably, and the CDR3 follows TCRdb's listing. This rearrangement joins TRBV11-3 to TRBJ2-1; TRBD1 is the table's D call and was not checked against the DNA. The CDR3 extends over 13 residues, inclusive of both ends. CDR1 SGHNT and CDR2 YENEEA come from the germline V gene. CDR3 loop: CASSAGDYNEQFS.

A word on this clonotype: A much larger clone sits a single nucleotide away, making a read error possible. This chain uses TRBV12-3 or TRBV12-4 with TRBJ2-2; 8 bases agree with TRBD2. This CDR3 is 14 amino acids long. The V segment lost 5 bases and the J segment 10 bases; nucleotides outside the gene matches: 9. CDR3 residues: CASSLRTSLAELFF. CDR3 in DNA: TGTGCCAGCAGTCTTCGGACTAGCCTCGCGGAGCTGTTTTTT.

The V and J genes are TRBV12-5 and TRBJ2-5; 8 bases are shared with TRBD1. CDR3 length equals 17 residues. The V gene's germline CDR1 is LGHNT and CDR2 FRNRAP. With V trimmed by 1 base and J by 2 bases, 9 bases remained unmatched. CDR3 sequence (DNA): TGTGCTAGTGGTTTGGGGACAGGGATGGTGGGACAAGAGACCCAGTACTTC. Translating it yields CASGLGTGMVGQETQYF.

About this clonotype: Lacking the conserved final phenylalanine or tryptophan, this CDR3 likely reflects a read error. The chain links TRBV11-2 to TRBJ2-7; no reliable D call. Germline V gene lookup returns CDR1 SGHAT and CDR2 FQNNGV. V gave up 3 bases and J gave up 7 bases, with 16 bases separating them. CDR3 length: 14 amino acids. Here the CDR3 reads CASSLAGSLYEQYL. The CDR3 bases are TGTGCCAGCAGCTTGGCCGGGTCGCTGTATGAGCAGTACCTC.

About this clonotype itself: One junction end disagrees with the germline gene, perhaps due to a read error. The chain carries TRBV29-1 and TRBJ2-7; 9 bases are a match to TRBD1. The CDR3 has 14 amino acids. Germline lookup yields CDR1 SQVTM and CDR2 ANQGSEA. CDR3 residues: CSATGTGNSYEQYF. The CDR3 coding sequence is TGCAGCGCAACCGGGACAGGGAACTCCTATGAGCAGTACTTC.

This clonotype has only a few counts. A much more abundant neighbour one base away suggests this may be a read error. This chain links TRBV6-5 with TRBJ2-5; TRBD1 aligns across 8 bases. Germline V CDR1 and CDR2: MNHEY, SVGAGI. V lost 2 bases to trimming and J lost 5 bases; unmatched junction nucleotides: 4. CDR3 length: 14 residues. The CDR3 nucleotides read TGTGCCAGCAGTTACCGGACAGGGTGGGAGACCCAGTACTTC. It specifies CASSYRTGWETQYF.

This clonotype was counted only a few times. The CDR3 ends on some other residue instead of the conserved phenylalanine or tryptophan, so this is likely a read error. CDR3 protein: CASSFRTGGISYEQYI. The CDR3 coding sequence is TGTGCCAGCAGTTTTCGGACAGGGGGAATCTCCTACGAGCAGTACATA. The chain employs TRBV12-3 or TRBV12-4 and TRBJ2-7, with 10 bases identical to TRBD1. V lost 3 bases to trimming and J lost 0 bases; unmatched junction nucleotides: 5. The CDR3 has 16 residues.

This clonotype was recorded a few times. As the CDR3 is not closed by the conserved phenylalanine or tryptophan, this likely results from a read error. The chain joins TRBV28 to TRBJ2-7, with D perhaps TRBD1 (6 bases). Trimming stripped 5 bases from V and 3 bases from J, with 14 bases between. Germline values: CDR1 MDHEN, CDR2 SYDVKM. The CDR3 contains 14 residues. The CDR3 is CASSAPGHSYEQYL. CDR3 DNA sequence: TGTGCCAGCAGTGCCCCGGGACACAGCTACGAGCAGTACCTC.

On this clonotype itself: Given the absence of the conserved phenylalanine or tryptophan at the CDR3 end, a read error is likely. V usage is TRBV11-2 and J usage is TRBJ2-3; D possibly corresponds to TRBD1 (6 bases). CDR1 is SGHAT, CDR2 FQNNGV, per germline. This CDR3 has 15 residues. V lost 5 bases, J lost 3 bases, and 15 bases lay in between. The CDR3 DNA is TGTGCCAGCAGCCCACCAAACAGGGAAACAGATACGCAGTATATT. Translating gives CASSPPNRETDTQYI.

Note on this clonotype: A much bigger clone sits one base away, suggesting this may be a read error. The V and J genes are TRBV10-3 and TRBJ1-1, with D possibly matching TRBD1 (5 bases). The CDR3 has 15 amino acids. Per the germline V gene, CDR1 is ENHRY and CDR2 is SYGVKD. Trimming took 5 bases from V and 5 from J, leaving 18 bases between them. CDR3 region: CAISTRDGGGTEAFF. As DNA, the CDR3 is TGTGCCATCAGTACAAGGGACGGGGGTGGGACTGAAGCTTTCTTT.